The 10 T cell receptor beta chains reported below all come from one sample, sequenced in a study of CD8 T cells in Susac syndrome. Reverse transcription of roughly 0.5 to 1 ug RNA was carried out with random hexamers. TCRdb reprocessed the immunoSEQ multiplex PCR reads with MiXCR, giving one entry per CDR3 protein. The sample includes about 400,000 distinct CDR3 sequences, more than 70% of them seen just once. The sample was CD8+ T cells from PBMCs. These receptors all stem from a human donor with multiple sclerosis.

The genes are TRBV2 and TRBJ2-5, with D possibly matching TRBD1 (5 bases). Germline CDR1 reads SNHLY; CDR2 reads FYNNEI. The V gene lost 7 bases and the J gene lost 6 bases, with 12 bases spanning the gap. The CDR3 runs to 12 residues. CDR3 amino acids: CASTGRIKTQYF. CDR3 in DNA: TGTGCCAGCACAGGGCGGATCAAGACCCAGTACTTC.

The genes are TRBV20-1 and TRBJ2-5; the D is unclear. Between the trimmed V and J ends, which lost 2 bases and 1 base, there was a span of 11 bases. Germline-derived CDR1 and CDR2 are DFQATT and SNEGSKA (reference sequence). The CDR3 consists of 14 residues. The CDR3 loop is CSARRQSFQETQYF. In DNA, the CDR3 is TGCAGTGCTAGACGGCAGTCCTTCCAAGAGACCCAGTACTTC.

The V call is TRBV10-3, the J call TRBJ2-7, with 10 bases fitting TRBD2. V shed 4 bases and J 4 bases; nucleotides not matched to a gene: 7. Germline V gives CDR1 ENHRY, CDR2 SYGVKD. This CDR3 has 15 residues. CDR3 loop: CAISGGLAGVYEQYF. CDR3 coding DNA: TGTGCCATCAGTGGGGGGCTAGCGGGAGTTTACGAGCAGTACTTC.

This chain joins TRBV20-1 and TRBJ2-1, with D possibly being TRBD1 (6 bases). This CDR3 is built from 21 residues. Germline CDR1 reads DFQATT; CDR2 reads SNEGSKA (reference sequence). V lost 0 bases to trimming and J lost 0 bases, with 27 bases between them. CDR3 coding DNA: TGCAGTGCTAGAGATAAGGACCGTCGGCGCCGGGACACCCACTCCTACAATGAGCAGTTCTTC. Protein sequence: CSARDKDRRRRDTHSYNEQFF.

Only one count was recorded for this clonotype. CDR3 sequence (DNA): TGCAGTGCTAGAGATAGGACGGAGGGAGCTGAAGCTTTCTTT. As protein: CSARDRTEGAEAFF. V usage is TRBV20-1 and J usage is TRBJ1-1; D is uncertain. The V end was cut by 0 bases, the J end by 6 bases, with 14 bases between. Germline V gene lookup returns CDR1 DFQATT and CDR2 SNEGSKA (reference sequence). The CDR3 is 14 residues long.

CDR3 in DNA: TGCAGTGCTAGAGATGGGAGCGACGGGGGTGAGCAGTTCTTC. Translated, it gives CSARDGSDGGEQFF. The chain joins TRBV20-1 to TRBJ2-1; tentative D call: TRBD2 (6 bases). V was shortened by 0 bases and J by 9 bases, with 15 bases between the two germline ends. In germline, CDR1 is DFQATT, CDR2 SNEGSKA (reference sequence). CDR3 length: 14 residues.

This chain links TRBV11-2 with TRBJ2-1; 10 positions match TRBD2. Germline trimming cut 6 bases from V and 0 bases from J; bases unmatched to any gene: 14. The CDR3 extends over 19 amino acids. Germline values: CDR1 SGHAT, CDR2 FQNNGV. CDR3 amino acids: CASRNTGTSETHSYNEQFF. CDR3 bases: TGTGCCAGCAGAAATACCGGGACTAGCGAGACACACTCCTACAATGAGCAGTTCTTC.

The chain employs TRBV27 and TRBJ1-5; the match to TRBD1 covers 7 bases. The trim removed 4 bases at V and 4 bases at J, leaving 10 bases unmatched. Germline loops: CDR1 MNHEY, CDR2 SMNVEV (reference sequence). The CDR3 is made up of 16 amino acids. The CDR3 loop reads CASSSNRDSYNQPQHF. Written as DNA, the CDR3 is TGTGCCAGCAGTTCGAACCGGGACAGCTATAATCAGCCCCAGCATTTT.

The chain combines TRBV25-1 with TRBJ2-5; 9 bases are shared with TRBD2. The V gene end was trimmed by 9 bases and the J gene end by 3 bases; junction bases not matched to a gene: 5. The CDR3 is 13 amino acids. Germline CDR1 and CDR2: MGHDK and SYGVNS. CDR3 coding DNA: TGTGCCAGTCAGCGGGGGGCTGAAGAGACCCAGTACTTC. Its translation is CASQRGAEETQYF.

CDR3 protein: CACHRDKEYEQYF. In DNA, the CDR3 is TGTGCCTGCCACCGGGACAAGGAGTACGAGCAGTACTTC. This chain uses TRBV30 with TRBJ2-7; tentative D call: TRBD1 (6 bases). Germline lookup yields CDR1 GTSNPN and CDR2 SVGIG (reference sequence). V dropped 6 bases and J dropped 4 bases, with 16 bases sitting between them. This CDR3 has 13 residues.